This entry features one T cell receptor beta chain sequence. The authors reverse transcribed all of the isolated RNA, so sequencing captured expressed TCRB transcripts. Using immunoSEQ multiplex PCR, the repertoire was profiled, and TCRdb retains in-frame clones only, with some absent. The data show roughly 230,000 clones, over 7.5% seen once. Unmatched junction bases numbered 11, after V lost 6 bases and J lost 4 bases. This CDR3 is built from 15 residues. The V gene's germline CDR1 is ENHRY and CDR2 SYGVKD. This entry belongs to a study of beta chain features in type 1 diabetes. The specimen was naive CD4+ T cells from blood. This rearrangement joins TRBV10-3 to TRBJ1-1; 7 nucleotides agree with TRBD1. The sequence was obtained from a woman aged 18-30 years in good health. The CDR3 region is CAIRQSTGAGTEAFF. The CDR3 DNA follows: TGTGCCATCAGACAATCTACAGGGGCGGGCACTGAAGCTTTCTTT.